This TCR beta chain was sequenced during a study of T cell responses to AZD1222 COVID-19 vaccine. The wider study: It was second doses at about 4 or about 12 weeks that were pooled.

General study findings and limits: Researchers took repertoire samples only after the peak T cell response had come.

The CDR3 contains 14 residues. Trimming stripped 3 bases from V and 0 bases from J, with 6 bases between. The germline gives CDR1 MDHEN, CDR2 SYDVKM. About this clone: Antigen: not known.

Clones were sequenced by immunoSEQ multiplex PCR, and TCRdb holds only the in-frame ones, with some missing. This table holds about 190,000 clones, around 92% found once. The chain has TRBV28 and TRBJ1-3; the D is unclear. The TCR was taken from an adult in good health. The sample here was peripheral blood, taken on day 0 of AZD1222 vaccination. DNA for the CDR3: TGTGCCAGCAGTTTGGCAAGCTCTGGAAACACCATATATTTT. Protein: CASSLASSGNTIYF.